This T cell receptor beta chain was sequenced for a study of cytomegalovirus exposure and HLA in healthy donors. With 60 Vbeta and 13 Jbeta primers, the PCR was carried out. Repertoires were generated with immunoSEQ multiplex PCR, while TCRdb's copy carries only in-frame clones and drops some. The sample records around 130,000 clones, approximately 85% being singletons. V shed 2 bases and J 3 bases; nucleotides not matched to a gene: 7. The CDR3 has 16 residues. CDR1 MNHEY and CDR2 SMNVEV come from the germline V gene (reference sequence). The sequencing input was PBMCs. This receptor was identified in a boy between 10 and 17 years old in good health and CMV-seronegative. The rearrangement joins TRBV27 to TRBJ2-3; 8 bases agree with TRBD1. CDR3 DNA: TGTGCCAGCAGTTTAGGGCCAGGGGGCTTGACAGATACGCAGTATTTT. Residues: CASSLGPGGLTDTQYF.